Below are 2 T cell receptor beta chains sequenced from a single sample in a study of T cell responses to AZD1222 COVID-19 vaccine. Clones were sequenced by immunoSEQ multiplex PCR, and TCRdb holds only the in-frame ones, with some missing. The repertoire holds about 270,000 clones, with approximately 94% as singletons. The specimen was peripheral blood, collected 28 days after the second AZD1222 dose. These receptors all come from an adult who received the AZD1222 COVID-19 vaccine.

The chain recombines TRBV24-1 with TRBJ2-1, with a possible D match to TRBD2 (6 bases). The CDR3 spans 16 residues. The V end lost 7 bases, the J end lost 9 bases, and 24 bases lay between the germline ends. Germline V gives CDR1 KGHDR, CDR2 SFDVKD. The CDR3 loop reads CATRTQTSGLSSEQFF. The CDR3 DNA reads TGTGCCACCAGGACCCAGACTAGTGGGTTGAGTAGTGAGCAGTTCTTC.

This clone was seen a single time. The chain recombines TRBV3-1 (or the pseudogene TRBV3-2) with TRBJ1-1; no definite D call. Deletions cut 1 base from V and 3 bases from J, with 21 bases between. Looked up from germline, CDR1 is LGHDT and CDR2 is YNNKEL (reference sequence). This CDR3 contains 18 residues. The CDR3 spells CASSQAPIRTSRDTEAFF. The CDR3, as DNA: TGTGCCAGCAGCCAAGCGCCGATTCGGACCTCTCGGGACACTGAAGCTTTCTTT.